The entry that follows covers one T cell receptor (beta chain) sequence. Antigen: not known. While the first cohort had around 700 subjects, the donors belonged to the separate validation cohort of over a hundred subjects. The CDR3 contains 11 residues. Germline V lookup: CDR1 MGHDK, CDR2 SYGVNS. V gave up 8 bases and J gave up 6 bases; unmatched junction bases: 3. This sample was included in a study of cytomegalovirus exposure and HLA in healthy donors. Study-wide results and caveats: Rare sequences made up most TCRs, while some public TCRs were found in many donors. Clusters of TCRs from the first cohort tended to co-occur in the approximately 120 validation repertoires (as a later analysis found). The study recorded 150 to 200 TCR beta chains that were cytomegalovirus-associated.

Measured with immunoSEQ multiplex PCR; TCRdb has only the in-frame clones, and not every one. The table includes under 250,000 clones, about 81% detected once. The sample taken for sequencing was PBMCs. The TCR originated in a young woman in good health and CMV-seronegative. The genes are TRBV25-1 and TRBJ1-1, with 7 bases that match TRBD1. In DNA, the CDR3 is TGTGCCAGCCAGGGGGTCGCTGAAGCTTTCTTT. Residues: CASQGVAEAFF.